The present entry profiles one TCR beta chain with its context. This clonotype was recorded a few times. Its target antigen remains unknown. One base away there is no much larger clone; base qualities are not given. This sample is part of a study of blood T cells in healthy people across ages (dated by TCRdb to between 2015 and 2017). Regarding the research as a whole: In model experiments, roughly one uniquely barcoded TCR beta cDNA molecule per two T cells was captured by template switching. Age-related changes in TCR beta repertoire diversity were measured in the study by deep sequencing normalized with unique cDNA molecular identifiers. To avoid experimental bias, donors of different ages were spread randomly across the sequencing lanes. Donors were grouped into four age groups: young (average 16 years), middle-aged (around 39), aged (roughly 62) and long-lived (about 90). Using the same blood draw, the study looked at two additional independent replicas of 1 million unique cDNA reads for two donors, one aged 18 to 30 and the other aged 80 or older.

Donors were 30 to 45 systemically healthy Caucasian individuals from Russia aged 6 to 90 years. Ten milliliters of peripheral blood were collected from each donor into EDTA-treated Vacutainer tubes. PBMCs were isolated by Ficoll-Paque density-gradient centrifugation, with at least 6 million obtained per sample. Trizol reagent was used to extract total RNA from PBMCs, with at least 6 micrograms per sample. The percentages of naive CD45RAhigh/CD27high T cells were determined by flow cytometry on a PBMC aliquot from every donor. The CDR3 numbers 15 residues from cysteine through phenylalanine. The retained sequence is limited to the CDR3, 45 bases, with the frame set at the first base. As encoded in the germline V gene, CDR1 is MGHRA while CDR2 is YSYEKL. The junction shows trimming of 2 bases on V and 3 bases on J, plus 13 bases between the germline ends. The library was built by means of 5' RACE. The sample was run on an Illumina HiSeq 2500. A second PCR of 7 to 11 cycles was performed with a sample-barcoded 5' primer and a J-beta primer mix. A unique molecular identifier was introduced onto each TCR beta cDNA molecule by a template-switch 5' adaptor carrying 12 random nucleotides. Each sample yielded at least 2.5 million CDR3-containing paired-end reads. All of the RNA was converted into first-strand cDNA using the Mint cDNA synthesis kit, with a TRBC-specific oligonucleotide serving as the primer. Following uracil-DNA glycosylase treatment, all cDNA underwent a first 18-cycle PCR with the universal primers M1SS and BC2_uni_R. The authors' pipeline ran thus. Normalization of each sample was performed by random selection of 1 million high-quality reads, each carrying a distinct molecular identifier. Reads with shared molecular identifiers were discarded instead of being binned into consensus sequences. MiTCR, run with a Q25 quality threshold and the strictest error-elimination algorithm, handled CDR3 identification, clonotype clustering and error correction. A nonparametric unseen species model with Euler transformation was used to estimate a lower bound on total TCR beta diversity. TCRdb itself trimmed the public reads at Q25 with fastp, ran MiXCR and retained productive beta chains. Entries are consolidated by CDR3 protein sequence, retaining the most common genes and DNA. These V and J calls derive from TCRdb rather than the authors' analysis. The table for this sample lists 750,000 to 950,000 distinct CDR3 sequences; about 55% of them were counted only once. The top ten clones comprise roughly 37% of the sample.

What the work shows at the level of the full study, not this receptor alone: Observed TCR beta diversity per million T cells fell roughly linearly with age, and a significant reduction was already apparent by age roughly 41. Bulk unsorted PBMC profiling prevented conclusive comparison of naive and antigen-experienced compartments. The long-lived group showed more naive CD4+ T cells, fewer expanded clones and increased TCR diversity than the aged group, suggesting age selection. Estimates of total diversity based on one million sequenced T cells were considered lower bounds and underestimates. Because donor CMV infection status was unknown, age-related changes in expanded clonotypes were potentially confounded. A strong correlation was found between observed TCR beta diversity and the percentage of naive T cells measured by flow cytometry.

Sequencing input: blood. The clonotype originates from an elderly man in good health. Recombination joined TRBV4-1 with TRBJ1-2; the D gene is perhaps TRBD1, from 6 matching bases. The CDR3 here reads CASSQRQEVYYGYTF. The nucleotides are TGCGCCAGCAGCCAAAGACAGGAGGTTTACTATGGCTACACCTTC.